A single sample is the source of the 5 T cell receptor beta chains below, sequenced in a study of control samples from healthy donors and cancer patients. The table came from immunoSEQ multiplex PCR; TCRdb's copy has only in-frame clones and leaves some out. Altogether about 130,000 clones are present, approximately 92% being singletons, with the ten largest covering approximately 0.57%. Sequencing input: PBMCs. Receptor source: a man older than 75 with head and neck cancer.

The chain combines TRBV5-1 with TRBJ2-3, with 7 bases that match TRBD1. The CDR3 is 14 amino acids. With 2 bases clipped from V and 6 bases from J, the junction kept 6 bases outside the gene matches. Germline lookup yields CDR1 SGHRS and CDR2 YFSETQ. CDR3: CASSFDRVGDTQYF. CDR3 bases: TGCGCCAGCAGCTTTGACAGGGTAGGGGATACGCAGTATTTT. Combining the CDR3 with reference TRBV5-1 and TRBJ2-3 gives the whole variable domain KAGVTQTPRYLIKTRGQQVTLSCSPISGHRSVSWYQQTPGQGLQFLFEYFSETQRNKGNFPGRFSGRQFSNSRSEMNVSTLELGDSALYLCASSFDRVGDTQYFGPGTRLTVL.

The chain couples TRBV5-4 to TRBJ1-6; D might be TRBD1 (5 bases). The CDR3 length is 16 residues. Deletions cut 4 bases from V and 6 bases from J, with 17 bases between. The V gene's germline CDR1 is SGHNT and CDR2 YYREEE (reference sequence). CDR3 amino acids: CASSPGGLGANSPLHF. In nucleotides, the CDR3 is TGTGCCAGCAGCCCCGGAGGATTAGGGGCTAATTCACCCCTCCACTTT.

The rearrangement uses TRBV19 and TRBJ2-7, with TRBD2 matching over 8 bases. The V gene's germline CDR1 is LNHDA and CDR2 SQIVND (reference sequence). V lost 11 bases and J lost 6; bases outside the gene matches: 9. This CDR3 comprises 12 residues. CDR3: CAVGGAPAEQYF. DNA for the CDR3: TGTGCCGTCGGGGGGGCGCCGGCCGAGCAGTACTTC.

V is TRBV19 and J is TRBJ2-7, with 7 bases aligning to TRBD2. Germline CDR1 and CDR2: LNHDA and SQIVND (reference sequence). V dropped 6 bases and J dropped 12; count of bases not matched to a gene: 14. The CDR3 covers 13 residues. CDR3 protein: CASSPGGYRTLYF. CDR3 DNA: TGTGCCAGTAGCCCGGGAGGCTACCGGACCCTGTACTTC. The variable domain in full, with the rest retrieved from reference TRBV19 and TRBJ2-7, is DGGITQSPKYLFRKEGQNVTLSCEQNLNHDAMYWYRQDPGQGLRLIYYSQIVNDFQKGDIAEGYSVSREKKESFPLTVTSAQKNPTAFYLCASSPGGYRTLYFGPGTRLTVT.

This clone has only one observation. The V and J genes are TRBV6-2 or TRBV6-3 and TRBJ1-4; TRBD1 matches 7 bases. V was pared by 2 bases and J by 0 bases, with 9 bases of the junction left unmatched. The CDR3 length is 18 residues. Germline V lookup: CDR1 MNHEY, CDR2 SVGEGT. The CDR3 DNA is TGTGCCAGCAGTTACCCTAAGGACAGGATTGCAACTAATGAAAAACTGTTTTTT. The encoded protein is CASSYPKDRIATNEKLFF.